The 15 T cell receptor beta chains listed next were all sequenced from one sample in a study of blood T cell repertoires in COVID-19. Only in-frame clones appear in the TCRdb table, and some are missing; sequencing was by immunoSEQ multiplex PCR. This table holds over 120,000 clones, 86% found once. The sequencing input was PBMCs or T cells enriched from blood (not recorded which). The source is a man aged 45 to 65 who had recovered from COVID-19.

As DNA, the CDR3 is TGTGCCAGTAGTATAGGACTGGACAACACCCTGTTTTTT. Its translation: CASSIGLDNTLFF. This chain uses TRBV19 with TRBJ1-4; maybe TRBD1 (5 bases). Germline CDR1 and CDR2: LNHDA and SQIVND (reference sequence). Trimming stripped 1 base from V and 14 bases from J, with 14 bases between. The CDR3 totals 13 residues.

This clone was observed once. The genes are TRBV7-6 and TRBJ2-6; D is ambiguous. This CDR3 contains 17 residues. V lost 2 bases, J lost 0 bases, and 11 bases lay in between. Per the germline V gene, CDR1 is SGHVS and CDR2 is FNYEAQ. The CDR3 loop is CASSLTGRSSGANVLTF. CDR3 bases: TGTGCCAGCAGCTTAACGGGTCGCAGCTCTGGGGCCAACGTCCTGACTTTC.

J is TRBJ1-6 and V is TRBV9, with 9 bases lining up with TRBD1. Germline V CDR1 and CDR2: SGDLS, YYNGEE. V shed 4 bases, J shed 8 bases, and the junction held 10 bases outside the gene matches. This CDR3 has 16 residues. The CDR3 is CASSPRDRVGDSPLHF. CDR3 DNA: TGTGCCAGCAGCCCCCGGGACAGGGTTGGTGATTCACCCCTCCACTTT.

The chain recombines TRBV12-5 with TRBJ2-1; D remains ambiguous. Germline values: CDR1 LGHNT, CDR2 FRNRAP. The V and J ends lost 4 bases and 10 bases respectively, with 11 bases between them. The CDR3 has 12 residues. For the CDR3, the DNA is TGTGCTAGTGGTTCCGTACAGAGAGAGCAGTTCTTC. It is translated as CASGSVQREQFF.

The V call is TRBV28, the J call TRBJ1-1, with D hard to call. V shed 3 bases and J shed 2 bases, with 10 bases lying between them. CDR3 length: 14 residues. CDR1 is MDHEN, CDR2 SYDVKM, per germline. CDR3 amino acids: CASSLARDNTEAFF. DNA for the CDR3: TGTGCCAGCAGTTTGGCACGGGATAACACTGAAGCTTTCTTT.

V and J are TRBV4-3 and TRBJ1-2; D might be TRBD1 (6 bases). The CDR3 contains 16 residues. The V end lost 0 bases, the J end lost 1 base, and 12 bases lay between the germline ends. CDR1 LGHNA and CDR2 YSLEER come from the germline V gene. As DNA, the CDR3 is TGCGCCAGCAGCCAAGATCCCAGGACAGATAACTATGGCTACACCTTC. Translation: CASSQDPRTDNYGYTF.

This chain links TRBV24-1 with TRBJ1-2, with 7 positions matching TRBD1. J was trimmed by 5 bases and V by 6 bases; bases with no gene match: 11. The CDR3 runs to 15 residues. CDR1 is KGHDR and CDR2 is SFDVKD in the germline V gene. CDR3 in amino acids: CATSPGDRAAYGYTF. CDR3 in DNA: TGTGCCACCAGTCCGGGTGACAGGGCCGCTTATGGCTACACCTTC.

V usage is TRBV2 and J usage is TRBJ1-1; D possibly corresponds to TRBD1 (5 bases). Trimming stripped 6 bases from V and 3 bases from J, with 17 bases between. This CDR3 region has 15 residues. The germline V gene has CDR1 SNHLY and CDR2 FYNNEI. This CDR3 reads CASSPMTGLYTEAFF. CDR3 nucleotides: TGTGCCAGCAGCCCTATGACGGGACTCTACACTGAAGCTTTCTTT.

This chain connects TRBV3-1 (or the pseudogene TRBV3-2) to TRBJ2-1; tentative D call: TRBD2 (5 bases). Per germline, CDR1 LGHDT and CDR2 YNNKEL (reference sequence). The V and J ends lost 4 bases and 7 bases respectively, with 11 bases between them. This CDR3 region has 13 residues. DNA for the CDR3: TGTGCCAGCAGCCTCACTAGGTTGAATGAGCAGTTCTTC. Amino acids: CASSLTRLNEQFF.

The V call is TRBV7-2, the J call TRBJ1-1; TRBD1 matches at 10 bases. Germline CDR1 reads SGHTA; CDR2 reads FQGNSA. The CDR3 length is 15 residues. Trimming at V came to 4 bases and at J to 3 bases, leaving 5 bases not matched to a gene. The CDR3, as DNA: TGTGCCAGCAGCTCCCGACAGGGGGCCGACACTGAAGCTTTCTTT. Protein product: CASSSRQGADTEAFF.

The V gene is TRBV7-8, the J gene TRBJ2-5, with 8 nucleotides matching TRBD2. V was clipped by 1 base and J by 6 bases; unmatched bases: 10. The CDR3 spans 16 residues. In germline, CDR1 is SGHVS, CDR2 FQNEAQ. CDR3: CASSLEGLGVSKTQYF. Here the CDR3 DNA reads TGTGCCAGCAGCTTAGAGGGACTAGGGGTTTCAAAGACCCAGTACTTC.

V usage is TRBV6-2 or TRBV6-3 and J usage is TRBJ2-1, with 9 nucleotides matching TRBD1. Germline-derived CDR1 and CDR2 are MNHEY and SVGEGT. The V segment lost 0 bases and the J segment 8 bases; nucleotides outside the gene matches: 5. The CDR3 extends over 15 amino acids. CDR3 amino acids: CASSYSTGGIHEQFF. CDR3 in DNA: TGTGCCAGCAGTTACTCGACAGGGGGAATCCATGAGCAGTTCTTC.

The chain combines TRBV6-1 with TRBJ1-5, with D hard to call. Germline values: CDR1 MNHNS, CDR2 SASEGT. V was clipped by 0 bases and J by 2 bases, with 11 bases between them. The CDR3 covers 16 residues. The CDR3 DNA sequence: TGTGCCAGCAGTGAAGCGCGGGGTATGGGCAATCAGCCCCAGCATTTT. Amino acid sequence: CASSEARGMGNQPQHF.

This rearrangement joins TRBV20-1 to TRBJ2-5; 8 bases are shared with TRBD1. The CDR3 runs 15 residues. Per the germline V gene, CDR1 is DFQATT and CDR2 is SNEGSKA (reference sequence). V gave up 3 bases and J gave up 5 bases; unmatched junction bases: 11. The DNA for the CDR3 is TGCAGTGCTAGTGACGCAGGGGGCGCGGGGGAGACCCAGTACTTC. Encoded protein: CSASDAGGAGETQYF.

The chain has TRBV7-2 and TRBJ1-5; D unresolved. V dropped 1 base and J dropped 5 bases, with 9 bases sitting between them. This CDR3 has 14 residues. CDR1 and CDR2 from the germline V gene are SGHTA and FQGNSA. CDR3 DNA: TGTGCCAGCAGCTTAGAAAGCGGAGATCAGCCCCAGCATTTT. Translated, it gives CASSLESGDQPQHF. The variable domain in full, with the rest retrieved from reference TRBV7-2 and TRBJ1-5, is GAGVSQSPSNKVTEKGKDVELRCDPISGHTALYWYRQSLGQGLEFLIYFQGNSAPDKSGLPSDRFSAERTGGSVSTLTIQRTQQEDSAVYLCASSLESGDQPQHFGDGTRLSIL.